The 4 T cell receptor beta chains below come from one sample, sequenced in a study of T cell responses to AZD1222 COVID-19 vaccine. Measured with immunoSEQ multiplex PCR; TCRdb has only the in-frame clones, and not every one. The sample contains fewer than 40,000 clones, over 75% of which appear only once. The specimen was peripheral blood, collected 28 days after the second dose of the MenACWY control vaccine. These receptors all come from an adult who received the MenACWY meningococcal vaccine as a control.

This clone was counted a few times. The V and J genes are TRBV11-3 and TRBJ2-3; 8 positions agree with TRBD2. Germline V CDR1 and CDR2: SGHNT, YENEEA. After removal of 5 bases from V and 3 bases from J, the junction contained 13 bases not matched to a gene. CDR3 length: 17 amino acids. In nucleotides, the CDR3 is TGTGCCAGCAGCGACGGTCCGGGAGGGCCTGGGACAGATACGCAGTATTTT. Amino acid sequence: CASSDGPGGPGTDTQYF. The variable domain in full, with the rest retrieved from reference TRBV11-3 and TRBJ2-3, is EAGVVQSPRYKIIEKKQPVAFWCNPISGHNTLYWYLQNLGQGPELLIRYENEEAVDDSQLPKDRFSAERLKGVDSTLKIQPAELGDSAVYLCASSDGPGGPGTDTQYFGPGTRLTVL.

The rearrangement uses TRBV6-1 and TRBJ2-1, with 11 bases fitting TRBD2. The CDR3 loop spans 15 amino acids. In germline, CDR1 is MNHNS, CDR2 SASEGT. V was pared by 8 bases and J by 4 bases, with 7 bases of the junction left unmatched. Here the CDR3 reads CASGERLAGYNEQFF. CDR3 in DNA: TGTGCCAGCGGGGAAAGACTAGCGGGGTACAATGAGCAGTTCTTC.

Concerning this clone itself: One junction end disagrees with the germline gene, perhaps due to a read error. The chain links TRBV29-1 to TRBJ1-2; D possibly corresponds to TRBD1 (6 bases). CDR3 size: 13 residues. Germline CDR1 and CDR2: SQVTM and ANQGSEA. CDR3 sequence reads: CSAQTGPRFPKSF. The CDR3 DNA reads TGCAGCGCCCAGACAGGCCCTCGTTTTCCCAAATCCTTC.

The chain employs TRBV28 and TRBJ2-7; 7 bases fit TRBD1. CDR1 MDHEN and CDR2 SYDVKM come from the germline V gene. The CDR3 has 13 residues. Trimming cost V 6 bases and J 4 bases; bases outside gene matches: 6. The CDR3 is CASRNRGAYEQYF. The CDR3 region has the DNA TGTGCCAGCAGAAACAGGGGTGCGTACGAGCAGTACTTC.